Listed here is a single T cell receptor beta chain. These data originate in a study of blood T cell repertoires in COVID-19. While infection was still active, Seattle patients were enrolled and then followed longitudinally. The CDR3 has 12 amino acids. V was clipped by 4 bases and J by 12 bases; unmatched bases: 6. Germline CDR1 SGDLS, CDR2 YYNGEE. Produced via immunoSEQ multiplex PCR; TCRdb's table is partial and in-frame only. The data show 140,000 to 150,000 clones, approximately 90% seen once. The J gene is TRBJ2-1, the V gene TRBV9; 8 bases fit TRBD1. The sequence was collected from a human donor with COVID-19, enrolled during active disease. The donor label of this sample is uncertain. The sequenced sample was peripheral blood. The DNA for the CDR3 is TGTGCCAGCAGCCCGGAGGGGACAGGGCAGTTCTTC. Amino acids: CASSPEGTGQFF.